This is a list of T cell receptor beta chains from one sample in a study of ipilimumab plus nivolumab after autologous stem cell transplantation. Assay: immunoSEQ multiplex PCR; the TCRdb copy retains only in-frame clones and omits some. The table shows several thousand clones, with approximately 90% occurring only once. This specimen was PBMCs, taken in a trial of ipilimumab plus nivolumab as post-transplant consolidation. The receptors were gathered from a female donor with multiple myeloma. Both conserved end residues are part of each CDR3. D genes are given only for firm matches. Some rows mark clone size as missing; the rest say once, few, many or name a class of expanded clone.

J | length | V | size | D | CDR3 | DNA
TRBJ2-1 | 16 | TRBV15 | - | - | CATSRDPERLGNEQFF | TGTGCCACCAGCAGAGATCCGGAGCGGCTTGGGAATGAGCAGTTCTTC
TRBJ2-1 | 15 | TRBV9 | once | TRBD2 | CASSIAGGPYNEQFF | TGTGCCAGCAGCATAGCGGGAGGGCCTTACAATGAGCAGTTCTTC
TRBJ2-3 | 15 | TRBV2 | once | TRBD2 | CASSPRERGTDTQYF | TGTGCCAGCAGTCCGCGGGAGAGGGGAACAGATACGCAGTATTTT
TRBJ1-1 | 16 | TRBV19 | - | - | CASSPYFLGVSTEAFF | TGTGCCAGTAGTCCTTATTTTCTGGGAGTCTCGACTGAAGCTTTCTTT
TRBJ2-3 | 14 | TRBV29-1 | - | TRBD1 | CSSTQGAGTDTQYF | TGCAGCTCAACACAGGGGGCGGGCACAGATACGCAGTATTTT
TRBJ1-1 | 15 | TRBV14 | once | - | CASSQVAGVNTEAFF | TGTGCCAGCAGCCAAGTGGCTGGGGTGAACACTGAAGCTTTCTTT
TRBJ2-1 | 17 | TRBV4-2 | - | TRBD2 | CASSQEGVAGAYNEQFF | TGTGCCAGCAGCCAAGAGGGGGTAGCGGGAGCATACAATGAGCAGTTCTTC
TRBJ1-6 | 15 | TRBV5-1 | once | - | CASSLDWAANSPLHF | TGCGCCAGCAGCTTGGACTGGGCCGCGAATTCACCCCTCCACTTT
TRBJ2-4 | 18 | TRBV28 | - | - | CASSLLLESGIVKNIQYF | TGTGCCAGCAGCCTGCTATTGGAGAGTGGGATAGTCAAAAACATTCAGTACTTC
TRBJ2-5 | 17 | TRBV5-1 | few | TRBD1 | CASSLAVATGAGETQYF | TGCGCCAGCAGCTTGGCCGTCGCAACAGGGGCTGGAGAGACCCAGTACTTC
TRBJ1-6 | 14 | TRBV7-3 | - | TRBD1 | CASSLTGTNSPLHF | TGTGCCAGCAGCTTGACAGGGACTAATTCACCCCTCCACTTT
TRBJ2-7 | 16 | TRBV4-1 | - | TRBD1 | CASSQAYTGQTYEQYF | TGCGCCAGCAGCCAAGCGTATACGGGACAGACCTACGAGCAGTACTTC
TRBJ2-3 | 15 | TRBV9 | - | - | CASSVVGAPTDTQYF | TGTGCCAGCAGCGTAGTGGGGGCGCCCACAGATACGCAGTATTTT
TRBJ2-3 | 15 | TRBV5-4 | - | TRBD1 | CASSLDRGSADTQYF | TGTGCCAGCAGCCTGGACAGGGGGAGTGCAGATACGCAGTATTTT
TRBJ1-1 | 16 | TRBV15 | - | TRBD1 | CATSRETGNQWSEAFF | TGTGCCACCAGCAGAGAGACAGGGAATCAGTGGAGTGAAGCTTTCTTT
TRBJ2-1 | 15 | TRBV6-6 | - | - | CASSYAGLSYNEQFF | TGTGCCAGCAGTTATGCGGGGCTCTCCTACAATGAGCAGTTCTTC
TRBJ1-6 | 15 | TRBV6-5 | - | - | CASSYSASYNSPLHF | TGTGCCAGCAGTTACTCAGCGTCCTATAATTCACCCCTCCACTTT
TRBJ2-5 | 16 | TRBV11-2 | - | TRBD2 | CASSLGLAGFQETQYF | TGTGCCAGCAGCTTAGGGTTAGCGGGGTTCCAAGAGACCCAGTACTTC
TRBJ2-7 | 14 | TRBV19 | few | TRBD1 | CASSSRTGRDEQYF | TGTGCCAGTAGTAGTAGGACAGGGCGCGACGAGCAGTACTTC
TRBJ2-3 | 12 | TRBV9 | large | - | CASSVGSDTQYF | TGTGCCAGCAGCGTAGGGTCAGATACGCAGTATTTT
TRBJ2-7 | 13 | TRBV28 | - | - | CASSTVAIYEQYF | TGTGCCAGCAGTACAGTCGCAATCTACGAGCAGTACTTC
TRBJ1-5 | 17 | TRBV19 | - | - | CASSIIPGGRSNQPQHF | TGTGCCAGTAGTATTATTCCGGGGGGGAGAAGCAATCAGCCCCAGCATTTT
TRBJ1-2 | 16 | TRBV7-2 | once | TRBD1 | CASSIASGTALRGYTF | TGTGCCAGCAGCATCGCTTCCGGGACAGCTTTGAGGGGCTACACCTTC
TRBJ2-3 | 12 | TRBV9 | few | - | CASSVGSDTQYF | TGTGCCAGCAGCGTAGGTTCAGATACGCAGTATTTT
TRBJ2-5 | 17 | TRBV4-1 | - | TRBD2 | CASSPGTSGTTRETQYF | TGCGCCAGCAGCCCGGGGACTAGCGGGACCACCAGAGAGACCCAGTACTTC
TRBJ2-7 | 14 | TRBV6-1 | - | TRBD1 | CASRPGQVSYEQYF | TGTGCCAGCAGGCCGGGACAGGTCTCCTACGAGCAGTACTTC
TRBJ2-1 | 16 | TRBV5-1 | once | TRBD2 | CASSSDTSGKGYEQFF | TGCGCCAGCAGCTCGGACACTAGCGGGAAGGGGTATGAGCAGTTCTTC
TRBJ1-2 | 14 | TRBV9 | - | TRBD1 | CASSAVGTDYGYTF | TGTGCCAGCAGCGCTGTGGGGACAGACTATGGCTACACCTTC
TRBJ1-1 | 15 | TRBV19 | - | TRBD1 | CASGRRTGLNTEAFF | TGTGCCAGTGGTCGGCGGACAGGCTTGAACACTGAAGCTTTCTTT
TRBJ1-1 | 14 | TRBV7-3 | - | - | CASSSIGGLTEAFF | TGTGCCAGCAGCTCCATTGGGGGGCTCACTGAAGCTTTCTTT
TRBJ2-6 | 18 | TRBV28 | - | TRBD1 | CASSRGQGGFSGANVLTF | TGTGCCAGCAGTCGAGGACAGGGGGGATTTTCTGGGGCCAACGTCCTGACTTTC
TRBJ2-7 | 15 | TRBV5-1 | once | - | CASSFDTGTLYEQYF | TGCGCCAGCAGCTTTGATACGGGGACTTTGTACGAGCAGTACTTC
TRBJ2-5 | 15 | TRBV27 | - | TRBD1 | CASSPGTGAWGAQYF | TGTGCCAGCAGTCCCGGGACAGGGGCATGGGGAGCCCAGTACTTC
TRBJ1-3 | 16 | TRBV4-1 | - | - | CASSQVSPASGNTIYF | TGCGCCAGCAGCCAAGTATCCCCCGCCTCTGGAAACACCATATATTTT
TRBJ1-1 | 12 | TRBV7-9 | - | - | CASSLRGDEAFF | TGTGCCAGCAGCTTACGTGGAGATGAAGCTTTCTTT
TRBJ2-3 | 16 | TRBV5-1 | - | - | CASSLDLAGNPDTQYF | TGCGCCAGCAGCTTGGATTTGGCGGGTAACCCAGATACGCAGTATTTT
TRBJ2-3 | 18 | TRBV11-2 | - | TRBD2 | CASSRGLAGGQDTDTQYF | TGTGCCAGCAGCAGGGGACTAGCGGGAGGCCAGGACACAGATACGCAGTATTTT